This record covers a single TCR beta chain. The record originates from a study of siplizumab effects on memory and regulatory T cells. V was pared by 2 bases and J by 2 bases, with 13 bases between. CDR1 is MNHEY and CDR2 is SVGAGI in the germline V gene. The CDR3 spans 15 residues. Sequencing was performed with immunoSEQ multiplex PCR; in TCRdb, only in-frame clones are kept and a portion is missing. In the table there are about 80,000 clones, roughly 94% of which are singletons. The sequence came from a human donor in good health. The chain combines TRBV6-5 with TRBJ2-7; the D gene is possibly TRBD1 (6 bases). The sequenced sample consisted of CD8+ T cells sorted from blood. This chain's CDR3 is CASSYGQGQTYEQYF. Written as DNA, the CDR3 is TGTGCCAGCAGTTACGGACAAGGACAGACCTACGAGCAGTACTTC.